This T cell receptor beta chain was obtained from a study of regulatory and conventional T cells in RAG deficiency. A remark on this clone: The antigen is unknown.

Genomic DNA came from blood conventional CD4+ T cells gated CD25-low CD127-high. TCRdb keeps only in-frame clones here, not all; method: immunoSEQ multiplex PCR. The data show approximately 48,000 clones, with about nine tenths seen just once and 0.51% held by the top ten. The CDR3 runs to 14 residues. Germline loops: CDR1 SNHLY, CDR2 FYNNEI. V was trimmed by 5 bases and J by 2 bases, leaving 13 bases between them. Study observations and caveats: In Omenn syndrome, Treg and Tconv repertoires overlapped >75%. Shannon entropy fell and Simpson indices rose in RAG-deficient patients.

These data were also filed under a second study, of regulatory T cells. As that study records: Amplification used 52 TRBV primers and 13 TRBJ primers. Skewed V and J usage and few unique V-J pairs marked patient repertoires, most in Tregs.

The sequence derives from a human donor in good health. The chain links TRBV2 to TRBJ2-7; the D is unclear. Sequencing input: CD4+ effector T cells sorted from blood. CDR3 nucleotides: TGTGCCAGCAGTAACAGTCCCTATCCCTACGAGCAGTACTTC. Protein product: CASSNSPYPYEQYF.